This entry lists 21 T cell receptor beta chains sequenced from one sample in a study of persistence of HIV-infected CD4 T cells. Their antigens remain unidentified. The immunoSEQ assay was version 4, run in survey mode. Repertoires were generated with immunoSEQ multiplex PCR, while TCRdb's copy carries only in-frame clones and drops some. The top ten clones hold around 1.7% of a sample with tens of thousands of clones, about 69% of them seen once. Overlapping HIV-1 Gag 15-mer peptides at roughly 1 ug per peptide per mL were used. CD40L/CD69 double-negative CD45RO-high memory CD4+ T cells were collected. This material consisted of CD4+ T cells sorted from PBMCs after approximately 19-hour stimulation, taken from a patient who received antiretroviral therapy. All receptors come from an adult man with HIV who was CMV-seropositive.

CDR3 nucleotide sequence: TGTGCCAGCAGTTACAGGGCTACGAGCAATCAGCCCCAGCATTTT. This encodes CASSYRATSNQPQHF. The genes are TRBV6-2 or TRBV6-3 and TRBJ1-5; D is ambiguous. The CDR3 runs 15 residues. The V gene's germline CDR1 is MNHEY and CDR2 SVGEGT. Trimming took 2 bases from V and 1 from J, leaving 9 bases between them.

Points on this clone: Because the CDR3's place on the DNA is in doubt, the DNA is left out and the CDR3 is given as listed by TCRdb. The chain couples TRBV7-2 to TRBJ2-2. From its first to its last residue, the CDR3 has 16 amino acids. Per the germline V gene, CDR1 is SGHTA and CDR2 is FQGNSA. This chain's CDR3 is CASSQRGRGTPGSCFF.

A remark on this clone: Compared with germline, one end of the junction differs, possibly owing to a read error. The chain couples TRBV9 to TRBJ2-2; the match to TRBD2 covers 10 bases. Germline-derived CDR1 and CDR2 are SGDLS and YYNGEE. CDR3 length: 17 residues. The CDR3 sequence is CASSVGLAGVNTGELFF. The CDR3 DNA reads as TGTGCCAGCAGTGTAGGGCTAGCGGGGGTCAACACCGGGGAGCTGTTTTTT.

The genes are TRBV6-5 and TRBJ1-5; tentatively, D is TRBD1 (5 bases). The V end lost 5 bases, the J end lost 7 bases, and 18 bases lay between the germline ends. The germline CDR1 and CDR2 sequences are MNHEY and SVGAGI. The CDR3 covers 15 residues. The CDR3 DNA reads as TGTGCCAGCAGTCCTCAGGGAGTTCTTAACCAGCCCCAGCATTTT. Its protein product is CASSPQGVLNQPQHF.

The chain is built from TRBV5-1 and TRBJ1-2, with unresolved D. V lost 0 bases, J lost 2 bases, and 8 bases lay in between. The CDR3 is 14 amino acids. Germline values: CDR1 SGHRS, CDR2 YFSETQ. Here the CDR3 reads CASSLAGENYGYTF. Written as DNA, the CDR3 is TGCGCCAGCAGCTTGGCCGGGGAAAACTATGGCTACACCTTC.

This clone was recorded only once. The J gene is TRBJ2-3, the V gene TRBV19; either TRBD1 or TRBD2 may fit D (5 bases each). This CDR3 has 14 residues. Germline CDR1 and CDR2: LNHDA and SQIVND (reference sequence). Trimming cost V 0 bases and J 9 bases, with 13 bases left between them. The DNA for the CDR3 is TGTGCCAGTAGTATAGATTGGGGGACGAAGACGCAGTATTTT. It specifies CASSIDWGTKTQYF. The variable domain in full, completed from reference TRBV19 and TRBJ2-3, reads DGGITQSPKYLFRKEGQNVTLSCEQNLNHDAMYWYRQDPGQGLRLIYYSQIVNDFQKGDIAEGYSVSREKKESFPLTVTSAQKNPTAFYLCASSIDWGTKTQYFGPGTRLTVL.

Here the CDR3 DNA reads TGTGCCAGCAGCCGAGGACAGGCAGCCAATGAGCAGTTCTTC. The encoded protein is CASSRGQAANEQFF. V usage is TRBV6-5 and J usage is TRBJ2-1; the match to TRBD1 covers 7 bases. Germline V CDR1 and CDR2: MNHEY, SVGAGI. The J segment lost 6 bases and the V segment lost 6 bases, leaving 8 bases of the junction unmatched. The CDR3 consists of 14 residues.

V is TRBV19 and J is TRBJ1-3; no clear D. This CDR3 spans 15 amino acids. Between the trimmed V and J ends, which lost 7 bases and 0 bases, there was a span of 13 bases. The V gene's germline CDR1 is LNHDA and CDR2 SQIVND (reference sequence). CDR3 sequence: CASTLDRSSGNTIYF. The CDR3 coding sequence is TGTGCCAGTACCCTCGACCGGAGCTCTGGAAACACCATATATTTT.

This rearrangement joins TRBV7-8 to TRBJ1-1; 10 bases map to TRBD1. The trim removed 5 bases at V and 1 base at J, leaving 7 bases unmatched. CDR3 length: 16 amino acids. Germline V gene sequence: CDR1 SGHVS, CDR2 FQNEAQ. CDR3 DNA: TGTGCCAGCAGCCGGTGGACAGGGGGTTCGAACACTGAAGCTTTCTTT. It specifies CASSRWTGGSNTEAFF.

The chain carries TRBV28 and TRBJ1-3; D might be TRBD1 (5 bases). The V gene's germline CDR1 is MDHEN and CDR2 SYDVKM. Trimming pared 6 bases from V and 0 bases from J, leaving 9 bases between. The CDR3 is 14 residues long. The CDR3 loop is CASRGADSGNTIYF. CDR3 sequence (DNA): TGTGCCAGCAGAGGGGCAGACTCTGGAAACACCATATATTTT.

V and J are TRBV6-5 and TRBJ1-1; D gene ambiguous. Germline V lookup: CDR1 MNHEY, CDR2 SVGAGI. V was cut by 6 bases and J by 3 bases, with 17 bases left in between. This CDR3 spans 15 amino acids. Here the CDR3 reads CASRDTVTRDTEAFF. The CDR3 DNA reads TGTGCCAGCAGGGATACGGTGACCCGGGACACTGAAGCTTTCTTT.

This clone was detected a few times. The V and J genes are TRBV5-4 and TRBJ1-5; D ambiguous. The CDR3 sequence is 13 residues long. The germline gives CDR1 SGHNT, CDR2 YYREEE (reference sequence). V was trimmed by 4 bases and J by 6 bases, leaving 11 bases between them. For the CDR3, the DNA is TGTGCCAGCAGCCCATCTCCGGGTCAGCCCCAGCATTTT. This sequence encodes CASSPSPGQPQHF.

The chain links TRBV2 to TRBJ2-3; no clear D. Trimming removed 8 bases at V and 6 bases at J, with 12 bases between. The CDR3 runs to 12 residues. Germline V gene sequence: CDR1 SNHLY, CDR2 FYNNEI. The CDR3 DNA follows: TGTGCCAGCCTTCGCGCTATCGATACGCAGTATTTT. This codes for CASLRAIDTQYF.

The V gene is TRBV28, the J gene TRBJ1-1; D might be TRBD1 (5 bases). Trimming left V 4 bases short and J 4 bases short, with 10 bases between. The CDR3 length is 13 residues. Germline values: CDR1 MDHEN, CDR2 SYDVKM. CDR3 region: CASSSVGGTEAFF. The CDR3, as DNA: TGTGCCAGCAGTTCGGTCGGGGGCACTGAAGCTTTCTTT. Full variable domain (outside the CDR3, taken from reference TRBV28 and TRBJ1-1): DVKVTQSSRYLVKRTGEKVFLECVQDMDHENMFWYRQDPGLGLRLIYFSYDVKMKEKGDIPEGYSVSREKKERFSLILESASTNQTSMYLCASSSVGGTEAFFGQGTRLTVV.

The chain employs TRBV6-5 and TRBJ1-6; D remains unclear. Germline V gene data show CDR1 as MNHEY and CDR2 as SVGAGI. The CDR3 covers 15 residues. V lost 10 bases and J 5 bases, leaving 18 bases between the germline ends. The CDR3 loop reads CATLFDYAHNSPLHF. For the CDR3, the DNA is TGTGCCACCCTGTTCGATTATGCCCATAATTCACCCCTCCACTTT.

The CDR3 region has the DNA TGTGCCAGCAAAGGGGACAGGCGGTCCAATGAGCAGTTCTTC. This gives the protein CASKGDRRSNEQFF. This chain joins TRBV2 and TRBJ2-1; 8 nucleotides agree with TRBD1. V trimming: 7 bases; J trimming: 6 bases; junction bases outside the gene matches: 8. Germline CDR1 and CDR2: SNHLY and FYNNEI. The CDR3 loop spans 14 amino acids.

The genes are TRBV19 and TRBJ1-4, with a tentative D call TRBD1 (6 bases). Trimming took off 5 bases at V and 7 bases at J, with 17 bases between the two ends. The CDR3 is made up of 15 amino acids. Germline CDR1 and CDR2: LNHDA and SQIVND (reference sequence). For the CDR3, the DNA is TGTGCCAGTAGTGCCTCGGGGGCTGGAGGTGAAAAACTGTTTTTT. It translates to CASSASGAGGEKLFF.

The chain links TRBV3-1 (or the pseudogene TRBV3-2) to TRBJ1-6; D perhaps matches TRBD1 (5 bases). The CDR3 contains 16 residues. The V gene lost 0 bases and the J gene lost 9 bases, with 15 bases spanning the gap. Germline assignment: CDR1 LGHDT and CDR2 YNNKEL (reference sequence). The DNA for the CDR3 is TGTGCCAGCAGCCAAGAATTCAGGGCGGGGGGTTCACCCCTCCACTTT. Translation gives CASSQEFRAGGSPLHF.

CDR3 loop: CASSIGTSPSYNEQFF. The CDR3 nucleotides read TGTGCCAGTAGTATAGGGACTAGCCCCTCCTACAATGAGCAGTTCTTC. This sequence joins TRBV19 and TRBJ2-1; TRBD2 matches 8 bases. Germline values: CDR1 LNHDA, CDR2 SQIVND (reference sequence). CDR3 size: 16 residues. Trimming cost V 1 base and J 0 bases; bases outside gene matches: 2.

The V and J genes are TRBV7-3 and TRBJ2-3, with D unclear. The V gene's germline CDR1 is SGHTA and CDR2 FQGTGA. The CDR3 spans 13 residues. V lost 4 bases and J 2 bases, leaving 7 bases between the germline ends. The DNA of the CDR3 is TGTGCCAGCAGCTCGTCAGTCACAGATACGCAGTATTTT. It encodes CASSSSVTDTQYF.

This clone was seen a handful of times. This chain uses TRBV6-5 with TRBJ1-2, with 7 positions matching TRBD1. The CDR3 is 15 amino acids. V lost 6 bases to trimming and J lost 0 bases; unmatched junction nucleotides: 7. Germline CDR1 is MNHEY and CDR2 is SVGAGI. The chain's CDR3 is CASSLGQTSNYGYTF. CDR3 in DNA: TGTGCCAGCAGCCTGGGACAGACTTCTAACTATGGCTACACCTTC.